This entry lists 27 T cell receptor beta chains sequenced from one sample in a study of blood T cell repertoires in COVID-19. Clones were sequenced by immunoSEQ multiplex PCR, and TCRdb holds only the in-frame ones, with some missing. The profile shows around 140,000 clones, about 91% of them singletons. The sample comprised peripheral blood. All receptors come from a man over 45 with acute or convalescent COVID-19.

This clone has a handful of counts. The rearrangement joins TRBV3-1 (or the pseudogene TRBV3-2) to TRBJ2-1, with D possibly being TRBD1 (5 bases). Germline assignment: CDR1 LGHDT and CDR2 YNNKEL (reference sequence). Trimming shortened V by 5 bases and J by 4 bases, and 12 bases separated the two germline ends. The CDR3 extends over 14 amino acids. CDR3 region: CASSAGALYNEQFF. The CDR3 region has the DNA TGTGCCAGCAGCGCTGGGGCCCTGTACAATGAGCAGTTCTTC.

This clone appeared once. The rearrangement joins TRBV2 to TRBJ2-5, with TRBD2 identical over 8 bases. Germline V gene lookup returns CDR1 SNHLY and CDR2 FYNNEI. The CDR3 extends over 14 amino acids. V gave up 3 bases and J gave up 1 base; unmatched junction bases: 1. The CDR3 is CASSEGLVQETQYF. The DNA of the CDR3 is TGTGCCAGCAGTGAGGGACTAGTCCAAGAGACCCAGTACTTC.

This chain uses TRBV28 with TRBJ1-4, with a weak D call TRBD1 (5 bases). With 2 bases removed from V and 7 bases from J, the gap between germline ends came to 14 bases. The CDR3 is made up of 15 amino acids. The germline V gene has CDR1 MDHEN and CDR2 SYDVKM. CDR3 nucleotides: TGTGCCAGCAGTTTACCCCCTGGGAGGGGTGAAAAACTGTTTTTT. Protein sequence: CASSLPPGRGEKLFF.

In this sample, this clone turned up once. This sequence joins TRBV6-6 and TRBJ2-6; possibly TRBD1 for D (6 bases). V dropped 7 bases and J dropped 5 bases, with 12 bases sitting between them. The CDR3 is 14 amino acids. Per the germline V gene, CDR1 is MNHNY and CDR2 is SVGAGI (reference sequence). DNA of the CDR3: TGTGCCAGCATCAAAGGGGGTAGGGCCAACGTCCTGACTTTC. This encodes CASIKGGRANVLTF.

The sample holds one count of this clone. The V gene is TRBV27, the J gene TRBJ2-2; D may be TRBD1 (6 bases). Per the germline V gene, CDR1 is MNHEY and CDR2 is SMNVEV (reference sequence). CDR3 length equals 18 residues. Deletions cut 4 bases from V and 4 bases from J, with 22 bases between. The CDR3 loop reads CASSSNRWDKHGTGELFF. The CDR3 DNA reads TGTGCCAGCAGTTCTAACCGATGGGACAAGCACGGCACCGGGGAGCTGTTTTTT.

Regarding this clone: This CDR3 is also generated by other DNA sequences in the sample. V usage is TRBV27 and J usage is TRBJ1-5; D uncertain. V was cut by 3 bases and J by 0 bases, with 9 bases left in between. Germline V CDR1 and CDR2: MNHEY, SMNVEV (reference sequence). The CDR3 has 15 residues. CDR3 nucleotides: TGTGCCAGCAGTTTGGCGGGGATTAGCAATCAGCCCCAGCATTTT. The encoded protein is CASSLAGISNQPQHF.

CDR3 protein: CASLGQGEVQPQHF. The CDR3 nucleotides are TGTGCCAGCCTCGGACAGGGGGAAGTTCAGCCCCAGCATTTT. The chain recombines TRBV5-8 with TRBJ1-5, with TRBD1 matching over 10 bases. In germline, CDR1 is SGHTS, CDR2 YDEGEE. V dropped 7 bases and J dropped 6; count of bases not matched to a gene: 7. The CDR3 covers 14 residues.

The V and J genes are TRBV18 and TRBJ2-7; no clear D gene. Trimming left V 0 bases short and J 2 bases short, with 8 bases between. Germline V gene sequence: CDR1 KGHSH, CDR2 LQKENI. The CDR3 consists of 14 residues. CDR3 protein: CASSPPVTTYEQYF. DNA for the CDR3: TGTGCCAGCTCACCACCGGTCACTACCTACGAGCAGTACTTC.

The J gene is TRBJ1-6, the V gene TRBV5-5; D gene ambiguous. This CDR3 is 15 amino acids long. Germline lookup yields CDR1 SGHKS and CDR2 YYEKEE (reference sequence). V was cut by 2 bases and J by 10 bases, with 16 bases left in between. CDR3 coding DNA: TGTGCCAGCAGCTTTGGCATCGCGGGAGGGTCACCCCTCCACTTT. Its protein product is CASSFGIAGGSPLHF.

The chain's CDR3 is CACSGGLAGVEQFF. DNA of the CDR3: TGTGCCTGCTCCGGGGGACTAGCGGGAGTAGAGCAGTTCTTC. The chain has TRBV6-5 and TRBJ2-1, with 14 positions matching TRBD2. Germline trimming cut 11 bases from V and 10 bases from J; bases unmatched to any gene: 10. The CDR3 contains 14 residues. Germline V lookup: CDR1 MNHEY, CDR2 SVGAGI.

As for this clone: Other DNA variants within this sample encode the same CDR3. The genes are TRBV2 and TRBJ2-5, with TRBD1 matching over 7 bases. The junction had 3 bases not matched to a gene; V was cut back by 1 base and J by 7 bases. Germline CDR1 is SNHLY and CDR2 is FYNNEI. This CDR3 spans 13 amino acids. The CDR3 DNA sequence: TGTGCCAGCAGTGAAGGACAGGGTGGGACCCAGTACTTC. This sequence encodes CASSEGQGGTQYF.

This chain links TRBV5-1 with TRBJ1-2; TRBD1 matches at 7 bases. The J segment lost 3 bases and the V segment lost 4 bases, leaving 3 bases of the junction unmatched. The germline gives CDR1 SGHRS, CDR2 YFSETQ. The CDR3 is made up of 13 amino acids. In DNA, the CDR3 is TGCGCCAGCAGCGTCACAGGGGACTATGGCTACACCTTC. It codes for CASSVTGDYGYTF.

V and J are TRBV11-1 and TRBJ2-1; TRBD2 matches at 7 bases. Germline CDR1 reads SGHAT; CDR2 reads FQDESV (reference sequence). This CDR3 is built from 14 residues. The junction had 5 bases not matched to a gene; V was cut back by 3 bases and J by 6 bases. The CDR3 coding sequence is TGTGCCAGCAGCTTTGGGGGGGAAGGCAATGAGCAGTTCTTC. Its translation: CASSFGGEGNEQFF.

This chain joins TRBV20-1 and TRBJ1-2; TRBD1 might be the D (6 bases). In germline, CDR1 is DFQATT, CDR2 SNEGSKA (reference sequence). The V end lost 3 bases, the J end lost 6 bases, and 17 bases lay between the germline ends. This CDR3 contains 14 residues. CDR3: CSASWDTGGNGYTF. The CDR3 DNA reads TGCAGTGCTAGTTGGGACACAGGAGGAAATGGCTACACCTTC.

The gene calls are TRBV18 and TRBJ1-3; TRBD1 matches at 9 bases. The CDR3 is 14 residues long. Germline assignment: CDR1 KGHSH and CDR2 LQKENI. V shed 4 bases and J 4 bases; nucleotides not matched to a gene: 2. CDR3 sequence (DNA): TGTGCCAGCTCACTCGGACAGGGGGGAAACACCATATATTTT. It encodes CASSLGQGGNTIYF.

The chain joins TRBV28 to TRBJ1-2; a weak D match, TRBD1 (5 bases). CDR1 MDHEN and CDR2 SYDVKM come from the germline V gene. The CDR3 runs to 12 residues. V shed 5 bases and J shed 8 bases, with 12 bases lying between them. This CDR3 is CASSTTTVGYTF. In DNA form, the CDR3 reads TGTGCCAGCAGTACCACGACAGTGGGCTACACCTTC.

The V call is TRBV6-5, the J call TRBJ1-1, with a tentative D call TRBD1 (5 bases). This CDR3 region has 13 residues. Per germline, CDR1 MNHEY and CDR2 SVGAGI. V was clipped by 7 bases and J by 0 bases, with 9 bases between them. The CDR3 sequence is CASTGQMNTEAFF. In DNA, the CDR3 is TGTGCCAGCACCGGACAAATGAACACTGAAGCTTTCTTT.

The J gene is TRBJ2-7, the V gene TRBV19; TRBD2 matches 10 bases. Germline CDR1 reads LNHDA; CDR2 reads SQIVND (reference sequence). CDR3 length equals 16 residues. The ends lost 4 bases at V and 4 bases at J; junction bases unmatched: 10. Written as DNA, the CDR3 is TGTGCCAGTAGTAGTAAGGCTAGCGGGAGTCCATACGAGCAGTACTTC. Protein sequence: CASSSKASGSPYEQYF.

The chain recombines TRBV18 with TRBJ1-1; 7 nucleotides align to TRBD1. Germline V CDR1 and CDR2: KGHSH, LQKENI. The V and J ends lost 0 bases and 5 bases, in that order; junction bases with no gene match: 6. This CDR3 comprises 15 residues. In DNA, the CDR3 is TGTGCCAGCTCACCACCTACAGGGGCGAGGACTGAAGCTTTCTTT. Translating gives CASSPPTGARTEAFF.

The sample holds one count of this clone. The chain links TRBV7-2 to TRBJ2-6; 9 bases fit TRBD1. Trimming removed 5 bases from V and 2 bases from J; junction bases left unmatched: 10. Per the germline V gene, CDR1 is SGHTA and CDR2 is FQGNSA. This CDR3 comprises 18 residues. The CDR3 DNA reads TGTGCCAGCAGCCCATTGGGGACAGGGAGTACTGGGGCCAACGTCCTGACTTTC. It translates to CASSPLGTGSTGANVLTF.

In this sample, this clone turned up once. The chain is built from TRBV28 and TRBJ1-2; D ambiguous. The length of the CDR3 is 12 residues. Trimming took off 1 base at V and 7 bases at J, with 7 bases between the two ends. CDR1 and CDR2 (germline): MDHEN, SYDVKM. DNA of the CDR3: TGTGCCAGCAGTTTATCCCCCCGTGGCTACACCTTC. Its translation: CASSLSPRGYTF.

In this sample, this clone turned up a few times. The chain is built from TRBV7-9 and TRBJ2-7, with 10 bases matching TRBD1. The germline V gene has CDR1 SEHNR and CDR2 FQNEAQ (reference sequence). The CDR3 loop spans 17 amino acids. V was pared by 4 bases and J by 4 bases, with 13 bases of the junction left unmatched. The CDR3 sequence: CASSSFDWGQGSYEQYF. In DNA form, the CDR3 reads TGTGCCAGCAGCTCATTCGACTGGGGACAGGGGTCGTACGAGCAGTACTTC.

This clone showed up just a few times. This chain joins TRBV12-5 and TRBJ1-2; D might be TRBD1 (6 bases). This CDR3 spans 15 amino acids. CDR1 and CDR2 (germline): LGHNT, FRNRAP. The ends were cut back, 6 bases at V and 4 bases at J, with 18 bases in the middle. Here the CDR3 DNA reads TGTGCTAGTGGGCCAGATCAGGGGCGCCCCTATGGCTACACCTTC. Its translation is CASGPDQGRPYGYTF.

This sequence joins TRBV6-5 and TRBJ1-2; perhaps TRBD1 as D (6 bases). Trimming took 0 bases from V and 8 from J, leaving 13 bases between them. The CDR3 extends over 14 amino acids. Per germline, CDR1 MNHEY and CDR2 SVGAGI. The DNA for the CDR3 is TGTGCCAGCAGTTACTCGGGAACAGGGTTGGGCTACACCTTC. The encoded protein is CASSYSGTGLGYTF.

This sequence joins TRBV3-1 (or the pseudogene TRBV3-2) and TRBJ1-5; no clear D. V lost 3 bases, J lost 5 bases, and 8 bases lay in between. The CDR3 length is 13 residues. CDR1 LGHDT and CDR2 YNNKEL come from the germline V gene (reference sequence). CDR3 bases: TGTGCCAGCAGCCACGCAGACTATCAGCCCCAGCATTTT. The encoded protein is CASSHADYQPQHF.

V and J are TRBV6-4 and TRBJ2-1, with 11 bases lining up with TRBD2. The CDR3 totals 18 residues. Germline CDR1 reads MRHNA; CDR2 reads SNTAGT. V shed 0 bases and J 7 bases; nucleotides not matched to a gene: 11. The chain's CDR3 is CASSDSGFTASGRNEQFF. CDR3 sequence (DNA): TGTGCCAGCAGTGACTCGGGGTTTACGGCTAGCGGGAGGAATGAGCAGTTCTTC.

The gene calls are TRBV28 and TRBJ1-6; 7 nucleotides match TRBD1. Per the germline V gene, CDR1 is MDHEN and CDR2 is SYDVKM. V lost 6 bases and J lost 8; bases outside the gene matches: 16. The CDR3 runs to 17 residues. The CDR3 DNA is TGTGCCAGCAGCCCTCACCAGACAGGGTATCGGCATTCACCCCTCCACTTT. Protein product: CASSPHQTGYRHSPLHF.